Shown below are 24 T cell receptor beta chains from a single sample sequenced in a study of cytomegalovirus exposure and HLA in healthy donors. The PCR ran on 60 Vbeta and 13 Jbeta primers. TCRdb's copy holds only in-frame clones and misses some; the assay was immunoSEQ multiplex PCR. The sample holds some 130,000 clones; 79% are singletons and the top ten take approximately 6.2%. Material: PBMCs. Receptors were obtained from a man between 40 and 49 years old in good health and CMV-seropositive.

The rearrangement joins TRBV7-6 to TRBJ2-5; 8 bases are shared with TRBD2. Germline CDR1 and CDR2: SGHVS and FNYEAQ. CDR3 length: 15 residues. Losses at the gene ends were 5 bases for V and 6 bases for J; bases not matched to a gene: 11. CDR3 in amino acids: CASSPRDGREKTQYF. The CDR3 nucleotides read TGTGCCAGCAGCCCCCGGGACGGGAGGGAGAAGACCCAGTACTTC.

The chain employs TRBV9 and TRBJ2-7, with D perhaps matching TRBD2 (7 bases). V was trimmed by 0 bases and J by 6 bases, leaving 19 bases between them. The germline CDR1 and CDR2 sequences are SGDLS and YYNGEE. The CDR3 covers 16 residues. CDR3 in amino acids: CASSVEGEGISFEQYF. DNA for the CDR3: TGTGCCAGCAGCGTAGAGGGGGAGGGAATTTCTTTCGAGCAGTACTTC.

The chain couples TRBV10-3 to TRBJ1-1; D is possibly TRBD1 (5 bases). The CDR3 totals 13 residues. V lost 11 bases to trimming and J lost 3 bases, with 16 bases between them. Germline CDR1 reads ENHRY; CDR2 reads SYGVKD. CDR3 nucleotide sequence: TGTGCCTCCAAGGCAGGGTCGGACACTGAAGCTTTCTTT. Translation: CASKAGSDTEAFF.

This clone has a handful of counts. CDR3 region: CASILGGGPRGYTF. The DNA of the CDR3 is TGTGCCAGCATCCTCGGCGGGGGACCTAGGGGCTACACCTTC. V usage is TRBV6-1 and J usage is TRBJ1-2; a weak D match, TRBD1 (5 bases). V was shortened by 7 bases and J by 8 bases, with 20 bases between the two germline ends. The CDR3 sequence is 14 residues long. CDR1 is MNHNS and CDR2 is SASEGT in the germline V gene.

The chain is built from TRBV5-1 and TRBJ1-1, with D possibly matching TRBD1 (6 bases). With 4 bases removed from V and 1 base from J, the gap between germline ends came to 11 bases. Germline CDR1 reads SGHRS; CDR2 reads YFSETQ. CDR3 length: 14 amino acids. DNA for the CDR3: TGCGCCAGCAGCCGGAACAGGGAGAACACTGAAGCTTTCTTT. Translating it yields CASSRNRENTEAFF. Based on the CDR3 plus reference TRBV5-1 and TRBJ1-1, the full variable domain is KAGVTQTPRYLIKTRGQQVTLSCSPISGHRSVSWYQQTPGQGLQFLFEYFSETQRNKGNFPGRFSGRQFSNSRSEMNVSTLELGDSALYLCASSRNRENTEAFFGQGTRLTVV.

The V and J genes are TRBV6-1 and TRBJ1-5; D uncertain. Germline values: CDR1 MNHNS, CDR2 SASEGT. The CDR3 loop spans 16 amino acids. The V end was cut by 2 bases, the J end by 4 bases, with 15 bases between. CDR3 region: CASSEWLKIRNQPQHF. For the CDR3, the DNA is TGTGCCAGCAGTGAATGGCTAAAAATCAGGAATCAGCCCCAGCATTTT.

V usage is TRBV13 and J usage is TRBJ2-5; D gene unclear. CDR1 PRHDT and CDR2 FYEKMQ come from the germline V gene (reference sequence). CDR3 length: 13 amino acids. The V and J ends lost 4 bases and 5 bases respectively, with 11 bases between them. The CDR3 DNA sequence: TGTGCCAGCAGCTATAGTCGATTGGAGACCCAGTACTTC. It is translated as CASSYSRLETQYF. The variable domain in full, with the rest retrieved from reference TRBV13 and TRBJ2-5, is AAGVIQSPRHLIKEKRETATLKCYPIPRHDTVYWYQQGPGQDPQFLISFYEKMQSDKGSIPDRFSAQQFSDYHSELNMSSLELGDSALYFCASSYSRLETQYFGPGTRLLVL.

This chain joins TRBV5-5 and TRBJ1-2, with a weak D call TRBD1 (5 bases). The CDR3 is 13 residues long. The V and J ends lost 4 bases and 5 bases respectively, with 12 bases between them. The germline V gene encodes CDR1 SGHKS and CDR2 YYEKEE (reference sequence). CDR3 nucleotides: TGTGCCAGCAGCCCTGGGGCCCCTTATGGCTACACCTTC. As protein: CASSPGAPYGYTF.

The J gene is TRBJ1-2, the V gene TRBV28; 7 bases align to TRBD1. CDR1 is MDHEN and CDR2 is SYDVKM in the germline V gene. V gave up 8 bases and J gave up 4 bases; unmatched junction bases: 13. This CDR3 spans 15 amino acids. The CDR3 DNA is TGTGCCAGCGCCACCGGAGGGGGCTCTCGCTATGGCTACACCTTC. Translating gives CASATGGGSRYGYTF.

V and J are TRBV7-3 and TRBJ2-3, with TRBD2 matching over 11 bases. CDR3 length equals 14 residues. Germline V gene lookup returns CDR1 SGHTA and CDR2 FQGTGA. With V trimmed by 5 bases and J by 5 bases, 3 bases remained unmatched. As DNA, the CDR3 is TGTGCCAGCAGCCCCGGACTAGCGGGAGATACGCAGTATTTT. It translates to CASSPGLAGDTQYF.

V gene TRBV5-1 combines with J gene TRBJ1-1; D may be TRBD1 (6 bases). This CDR3 region has 14 residues. Germline CDR1 is SGHRS and CDR2 is YFSETQ. The V end lost 2 bases, the J end lost 5 bases, and 13 bases lay between the germline ends. CDR3 bases: TGCGCCAGCAGCTTTTCAGGGGAGGGTACTGAAGCTTTCTTT. Protein: CASSFSGEGTEAFF.

This clone was detected only once. The chain is built from TRBV5-1 and TRBJ1-2, with 9 bases that match TRBD1. This CDR3 is 15 amino acids long. From germline, CDR1 is SGHRS and CDR2 YFSETQ. V was clipped by 6 bases and J by 5 bases; unmatched bases: 11. The CDR3 sequence is CASNKSPDRGYGYTF. The DNA of the CDR3 is TGCGCCAGCAATAAAAGTCCGGACAGGGGTTATGGCTACACCTTC.

The chain uses TRBV5-1 and TRBJ2-7; 12 bases match TRBD2. Germline V gives CDR1 SGHRS, CDR2 YFSETQ. This CDR3 is 19 amino acids long. V dropped 3 bases and J dropped 5; count of bases not matched to a gene: 18. CDR3 sequence: CASSSFSLAGGPWRNEQYF. The CDR3 DNA sequence: TGCGCCAGCAGCTCCTTCAGTCTAGCGGGAGGGCCTTGGAGAAACGAGCAGTACTTC.

The rearrangement links TRBV6-6 to TRBJ2-7; the match to TRBD1 covers 8 bases. There are 16 residues in the CDR3. Looked up from germline, CDR1 is MNHNY and CDR2 is SVGAGI (reference sequence). After removal of 8 bases from V and 4 bases from J, the junction contained 16 bases not matched to a gene. CDR3 coding DNA: TGTGCCAGCCGAGGGGCCAGGGGGCCCAAACGGTACGAGCAGTACTTC. Translating gives CASRGARGPKRYEQYF.

The chain is built from TRBV13 and TRBJ2-4, with unresolved D. The V and J ends lost 5 bases and 2 bases respectively, with 10 bases between them. Looked up from germline, CDR1 is PRHDT and CDR2 is FYEKMQ (reference sequence). The CDR3 has 14 residues. The CDR3 DNA reads TGTGCCAGCAGCAACCGGGTGACCAAAAACATTCAGTACTTC. Translation gives CASSNRVTKNIQYF.

The chain links TRBV7-9 to TRBJ2-7; D might be TRBD1 (6 bases). Germline assignment: CDR1 SEHNR and CDR2 FQNEAQ (reference sequence). This CDR3 is 14 amino acids long. The V end lost 5 bases, the J end lost 2 bases, and 13 bases lay between the germline ends. The CDR3 DNA reads as TGTGCCAGCAGCCTGACAGGACTTCCCTACGAGCAGTACTTC. Translated, it gives CASSLTGLPYEQYF.

The V gene is TRBV27, the J gene TRBJ2-5; TRBD2 is a possible D gene (6 bases). Judging by the DNA end, TRBJ2-7 fits better; the J call may be wrong. Germline V gene lookup returns CDR1 MNHEY and CDR2 SMNVEV (reference sequence). The CDR3 extends over 12 amino acids. The CDR3 DNA is TGTGCCAGTGGGGACTCAAGTTACGAGCAGTACTTC. As protein: CASGDSSYEQYF.

The chain carries TRBV19 and TRBJ1-1; no reliable D call. This CDR3 is built from 13 residues. Germline CDR1 and CDR2: LNHDA and SQIVND (reference sequence). Trimming shortened V by 5 bases and J by 6 bases, and 13 bases separated the two germline ends. The CDR3 loop reads CASSPLERAEAFF. In DNA form, the CDR3 reads TGTGCCAGTAGTCCCCTCGAGCGGGCTGAAGCTTTCTTT.

The J gene is TRBJ2-7, the V gene TRBV7-7, with 9 positions matching TRBD2. J gave up 2 bases and V 1 base, and 6 bases lay outside the gene matches. The CDR3 totals 16 residues. CDR1 SSHAT and CDR2 FNYEAQ come from the germline V gene (reference sequence). CDR3 amino acids: CASSLDGGTSPYEQYF. The CDR3 DNA is TGTGCCAGCAGCTTAGACGGGGGGACTAGCCCCTACGAGCAGTACTTC.

The chain recombines TRBV6-1 with TRBJ2-7; 12 positions match TRBD2. V trimming: 2 bases; J trimming: 4 bases; junction bases outside the gene matches: 3. The CDR3 runs to 15 residues. The V gene's germline CDR1 is MNHNS and CDR2 SASEGT. The chain's CDR3 is CASSELAGGGYEQYF. CDR3 nucleotides: TGTGCCAGCAGTGAACTAGCGGGAGGGGGTTACGAGCAGTACTTC.

V and J are TRBV6-6 and TRBJ2-1; D remains unclear. Trimming took 0 bases from V and 6 from J, leaving 3 bases between them. CDR1 and CDR2 from the germline V gene are MNHNY and SVGAGI (reference sequence). This CDR3 is built from 12 residues. The CDR3 nucleotides are TGTGCCAGCAGTTACTCAGCCAATGAGCAGTTCTTC. Translating it yields CASSYSANEQFF.

The chain has TRBV18 and TRBJ2-7, with a possible D match to TRBD1 (6 bases). The CDR3 is 13 residues long. Germline CDR1 and CDR2: KGHSH and LQKENI. V lost 3 bases and J lost 3, with 9 bases in between. The CDR3 region is CASSPGAGYEQYF. The CDR3 bases are TGTGCCAGCTCACCGGGGGCAGGCTACGAGCAGTACTTC.

V usage is TRBV7-8 and J usage is TRBJ2-7; 10 bases are a match to TRBD2. V was pared by 5 bases and J by 4 bases, with 5 bases of the junction left unmatched. There are 14 residues in the CDR3. CDR1 SGHVS and CDR2 FQNEAQ come from the germline V gene. The DNA of the CDR3 is TGTGCCAGCAGCCTACTAGCGGGGTCTTACGAGCAGTACTTC. It codes for CASSLLAGSYEQYF. Filled out from reference TRBV7-8 and TRBJ2-7, the complete variable domain reads GAGVSQSPRYKVAKRGQDVALRCDPISGHVSLFWYQQALGQGPEFLTYFQNEAQLDKSGLPSDRFFAERPEGSVSTLKIQRTQQEDSAVYLCASSLLAGSYEQYFGPGTRLTVT.

This clone occurred once. The V gene is TRBV25-1, the J gene TRBJ2-7; 9 positions match TRBD1. The CDR3 extends over 15 amino acids. CDR1 and CDR2 (germline): MGHDK, SYGVNS. The ends lost 4 bases at V and 3 bases at J; junction bases unmatched: 7. The CDR3, as DNA: TGTGCCAGCAGTGTTCTCGGGGACAGGGACTACGAGCAGTACTTC. Translation: CASSVLGDRDYEQYF.